This T cell receptor (beta chain) is from a study of control samples from healthy donors and cancer patients (dated by TCRdb to the early 2020s). Turning to this clone: Its target antigen remains unknown. Per-base qualities were not stored, and no clone one base away is much larger.

V lost 4 bases and J lost 3 bases; the stretch between them is 11 bases long. CDR1 and CDR2 are drawn from the germline V gene (reference sequence): WNHNN, SYGVQD. There are 14 amino acids in the CDR3, from cysteine to phenylalanine inclusive. Here the CDR3 DNA is all that survives: 42 bases in frame from base 1. Library preparation was by the immunoSEQ multiplex PCR assay. TCRdb took over this immuneACCESS table, retaining in-frame rearrangements with V and J assigned. Such tables are incomplete; in checked studies, under half of the missing clones stem from an unresolved V gene, and the remainder is unexplained. The sample has around 130,000 clones on record, around nine tenths of them singletons. The ten biggest clones cover roughly 3.2% of the sample.

This receptor chain uses TRBV10-1 and TRBJ2-3; the D gene lacks a confident call. The receptor's source is a man aged 45 to 65 in good health. What was sequenced was blood. The CDR3 is CASSAVPGTDTQYF. The sequence in DNA is TGCGCCAGCAGTGCTGTCCCCGGTACAGATACGCAGTATTTT.